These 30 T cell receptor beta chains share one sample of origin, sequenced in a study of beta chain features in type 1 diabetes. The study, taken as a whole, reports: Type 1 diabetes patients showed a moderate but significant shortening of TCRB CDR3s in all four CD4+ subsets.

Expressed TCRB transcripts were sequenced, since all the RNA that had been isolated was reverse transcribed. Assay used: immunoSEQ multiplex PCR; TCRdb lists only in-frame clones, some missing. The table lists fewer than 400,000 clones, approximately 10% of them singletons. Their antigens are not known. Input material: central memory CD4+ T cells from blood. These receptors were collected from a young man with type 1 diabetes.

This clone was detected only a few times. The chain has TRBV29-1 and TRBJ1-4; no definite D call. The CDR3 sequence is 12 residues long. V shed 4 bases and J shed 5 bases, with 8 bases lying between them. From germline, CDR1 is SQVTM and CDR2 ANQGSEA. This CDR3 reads CSVAGVNEKLFF. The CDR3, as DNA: TGCAGCGTTGCCGGGGTAAATGAAAAACTGTTTTTT.

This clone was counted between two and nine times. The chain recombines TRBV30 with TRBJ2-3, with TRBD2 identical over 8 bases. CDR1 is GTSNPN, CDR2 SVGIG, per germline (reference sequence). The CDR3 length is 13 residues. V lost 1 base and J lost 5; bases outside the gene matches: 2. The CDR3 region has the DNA TGTGCCTGGAGTGCCCGGGGGGGAGATACGCAGTATTTT. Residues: CAWSARGGDTQYF.

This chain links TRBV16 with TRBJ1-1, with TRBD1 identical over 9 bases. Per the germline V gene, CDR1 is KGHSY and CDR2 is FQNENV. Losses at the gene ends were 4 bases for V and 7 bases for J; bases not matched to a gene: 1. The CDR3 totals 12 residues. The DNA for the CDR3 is TGTGCCAGCAGCCCGGGACAGGGTGAAGCTTTCTTT. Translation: CASSPGQGEAFF.

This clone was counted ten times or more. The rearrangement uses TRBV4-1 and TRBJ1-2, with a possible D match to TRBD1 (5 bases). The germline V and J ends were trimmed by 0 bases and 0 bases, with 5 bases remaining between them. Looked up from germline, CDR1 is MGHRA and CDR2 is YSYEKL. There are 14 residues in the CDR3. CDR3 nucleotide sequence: TGCGCCAGCAGCCAAGAGGGGGCTAACTATGGCTACACCTTC. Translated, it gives CASSQEGANYGYTF.

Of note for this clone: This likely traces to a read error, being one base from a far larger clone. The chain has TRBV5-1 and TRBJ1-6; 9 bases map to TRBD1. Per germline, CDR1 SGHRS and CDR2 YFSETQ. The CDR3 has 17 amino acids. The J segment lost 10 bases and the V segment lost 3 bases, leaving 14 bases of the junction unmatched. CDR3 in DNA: TGCGCCAGCAGCTGGGAAAGGGTGGGACAGGGCAACTCACCCCTCCACTTT. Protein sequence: CASSWERVGQGNSPLHF.

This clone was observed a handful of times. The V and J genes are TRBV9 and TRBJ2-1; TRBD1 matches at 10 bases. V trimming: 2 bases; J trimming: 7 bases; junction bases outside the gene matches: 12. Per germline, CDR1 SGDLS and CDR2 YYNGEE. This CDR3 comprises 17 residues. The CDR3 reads CASSVYSAGQGKNEQFF. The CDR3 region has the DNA TGTGCCAGCAGCGTTTATTCAGCGGGACAGGGGAAAAATGAGCAGTTCTTC.

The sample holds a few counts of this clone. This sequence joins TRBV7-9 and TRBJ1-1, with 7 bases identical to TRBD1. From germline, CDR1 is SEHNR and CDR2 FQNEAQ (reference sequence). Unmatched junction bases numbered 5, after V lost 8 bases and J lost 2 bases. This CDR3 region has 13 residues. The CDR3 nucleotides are TGTGCCAGCGCGGGACAGAAAAACACTGAAGCTTTCTTT. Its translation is CASAGQKNTEAFF.

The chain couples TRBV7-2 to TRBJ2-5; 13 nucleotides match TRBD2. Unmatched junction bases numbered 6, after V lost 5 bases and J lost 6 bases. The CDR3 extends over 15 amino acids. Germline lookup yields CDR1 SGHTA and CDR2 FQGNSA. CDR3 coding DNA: TGTGCCAGCAGCGCCCGACTAGCGGGGGGCCAGACCCAGTACTTC. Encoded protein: CASSARLAGGQTQYF.

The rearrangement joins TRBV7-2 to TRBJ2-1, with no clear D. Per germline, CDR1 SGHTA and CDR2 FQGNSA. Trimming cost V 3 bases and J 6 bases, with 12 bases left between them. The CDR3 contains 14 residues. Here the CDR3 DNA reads TGTGCCAGCAGCTTGGCGTCTACTCTCAATGAGCAGTTCTTC. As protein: CASSLASTLNEQFF.

The CDR3 loop is CASSLARNTGELFF. The CDR3 DNA follows: TGTGCCAGCAGCTTAGCCAGGAACACCGGGGAGCTGTTTTTT. This chain joins TRBV7-2 and TRBJ2-2; D is unclear. From germline, CDR1 is SGHTA and CDR2 FQGNSA. The CDR3 is 14 residues long. V gave up 0 bases and J gave up 1 base, with 3 bases separating them.

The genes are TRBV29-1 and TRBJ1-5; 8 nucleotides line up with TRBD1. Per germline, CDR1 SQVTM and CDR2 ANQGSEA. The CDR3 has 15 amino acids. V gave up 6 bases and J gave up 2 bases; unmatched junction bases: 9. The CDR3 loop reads CSVGGTGGGNQPQHF. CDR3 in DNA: TGCAGCGTCGGAGGGACAGGCGGGGGCAATCAGCCCCAGCATTTT.

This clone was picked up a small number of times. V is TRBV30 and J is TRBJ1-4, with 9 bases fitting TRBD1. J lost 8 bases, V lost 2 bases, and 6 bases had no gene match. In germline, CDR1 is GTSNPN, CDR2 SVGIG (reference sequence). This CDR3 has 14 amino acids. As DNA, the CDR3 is TGTGCCTGGAGTTCCGGGACAGGGCGAGAAAAACTGTTTTTT. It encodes CAWSSGTGREKLFF.

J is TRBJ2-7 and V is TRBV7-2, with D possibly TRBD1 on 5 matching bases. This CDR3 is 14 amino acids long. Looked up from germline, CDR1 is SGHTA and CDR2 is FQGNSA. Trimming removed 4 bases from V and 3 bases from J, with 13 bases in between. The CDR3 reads CASSSINQGYEQYF. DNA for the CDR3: TGTGCCAGCAGCTCCATAAACCAGGGCTACGAGCAGTACTTC.

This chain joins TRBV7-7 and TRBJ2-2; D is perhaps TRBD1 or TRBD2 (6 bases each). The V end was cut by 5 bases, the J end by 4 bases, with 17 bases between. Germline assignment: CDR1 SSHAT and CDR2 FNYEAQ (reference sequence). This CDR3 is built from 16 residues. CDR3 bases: TGTGCCAGCAGCCCGGTGGGGGGCACGGGCACCGGGGAGCTGTTTTTT. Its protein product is CASSPVGGTGTGELFF.

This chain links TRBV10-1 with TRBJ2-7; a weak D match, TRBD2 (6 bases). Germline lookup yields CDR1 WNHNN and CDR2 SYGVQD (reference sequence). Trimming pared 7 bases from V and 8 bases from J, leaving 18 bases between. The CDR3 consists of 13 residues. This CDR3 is CASTYAPGEKQYF. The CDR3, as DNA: TGCGCCAGCACTTATGCTCCGGGAGAAAAGCAGTACTTC.

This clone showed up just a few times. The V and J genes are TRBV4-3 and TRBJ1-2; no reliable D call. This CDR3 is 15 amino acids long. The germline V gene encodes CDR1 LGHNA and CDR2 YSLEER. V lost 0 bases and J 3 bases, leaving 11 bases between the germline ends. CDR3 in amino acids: CASSQEAYTDYGYTF. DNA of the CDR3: TGCGCCAGCAGCCAAGAGGCGTATACCGACTATGGCTACACCTTC.

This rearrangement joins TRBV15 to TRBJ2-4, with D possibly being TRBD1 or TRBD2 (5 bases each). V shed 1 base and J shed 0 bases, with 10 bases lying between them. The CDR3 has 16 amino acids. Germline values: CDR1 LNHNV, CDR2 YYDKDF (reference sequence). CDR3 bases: TGTGCCACCAGCAGAGTTACAGGACTAGCCAAAAACATTCAGTACTTC. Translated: CATSRVTGLAKNIQYF.

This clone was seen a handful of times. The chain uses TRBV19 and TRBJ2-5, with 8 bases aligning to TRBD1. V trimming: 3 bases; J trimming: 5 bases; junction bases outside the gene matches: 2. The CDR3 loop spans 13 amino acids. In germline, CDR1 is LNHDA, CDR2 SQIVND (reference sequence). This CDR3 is CASSIRQGETQYF. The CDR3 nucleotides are TGTGCCAGTAGTATTCGACAGGGGGAGACCCAGTACTTC.

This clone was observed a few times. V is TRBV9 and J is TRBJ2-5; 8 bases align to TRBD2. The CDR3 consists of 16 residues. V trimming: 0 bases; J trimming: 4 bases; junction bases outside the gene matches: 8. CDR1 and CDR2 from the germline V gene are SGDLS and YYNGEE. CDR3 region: CASSVEGRGAGETQYF. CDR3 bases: TGTGCCAGCAGCGTAGAGGGGCGGGGGGCCGGAGAGACCCAGTACTTC.

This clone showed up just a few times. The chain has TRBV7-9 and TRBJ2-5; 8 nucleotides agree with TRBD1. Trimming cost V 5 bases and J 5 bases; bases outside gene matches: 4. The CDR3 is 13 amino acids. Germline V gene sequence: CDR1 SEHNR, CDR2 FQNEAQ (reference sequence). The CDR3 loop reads CASSNDRGETQYF. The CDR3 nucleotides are TGTGCCAGCAGCAACGACAGGGGCGAGACCCAGTACTTC.

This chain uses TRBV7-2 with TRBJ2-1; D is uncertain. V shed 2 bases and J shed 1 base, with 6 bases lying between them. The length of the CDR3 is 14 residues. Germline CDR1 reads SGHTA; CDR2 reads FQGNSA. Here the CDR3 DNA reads TGTGCCAGCAGCTTATCCCCTTCCTACAATGAGCAGTTCTTC. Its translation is CASSLSPSYNEQFF.

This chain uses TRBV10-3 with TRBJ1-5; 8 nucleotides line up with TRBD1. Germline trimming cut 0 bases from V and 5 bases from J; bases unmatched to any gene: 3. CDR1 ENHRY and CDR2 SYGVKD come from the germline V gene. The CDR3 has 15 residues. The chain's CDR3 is CAISESDREDQPQHF. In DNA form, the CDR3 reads TGTGCCATCAGTGAGTCGGACAGGGAAGATCAGCCCCAGCATTTT.

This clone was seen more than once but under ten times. As DNA, the CDR3 is TGTGCCAGCAAGGCGGGCACCTACAATGAGCAGTTCTTC. Translation gives CASKAGTYNEQFF. This sequence joins TRBV2 and TRBJ2-1, with TRBD2 as a possible D gene (5 bases). The CDR3 runs 13 residues. V was cut by 7 bases and J by 2 bases, with 9 bases left in between. Per germline, CDR1 SNHLY and CDR2 FYNNEI.

The chain's CDR3 is CASARQELETQYF. The CDR3 DNA sequence: TGTGCCAGCGCCCGGCAAGAGCTGGAGACCCAGTACTTC. The chain joins TRBV6-9 to TRBJ2-5, with D unresolved. This CDR3 has 13 residues. CDR1 and CDR2 (germline): MNHGY, SVAAGI. Trimming cost V 8 bases and J 5 bases, with 15 bases left between them.

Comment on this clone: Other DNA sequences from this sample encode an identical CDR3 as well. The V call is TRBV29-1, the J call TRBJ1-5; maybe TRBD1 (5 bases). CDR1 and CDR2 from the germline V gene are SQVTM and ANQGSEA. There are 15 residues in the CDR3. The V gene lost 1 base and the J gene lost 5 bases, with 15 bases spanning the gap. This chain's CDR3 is CSVEVGSGADQPQHF. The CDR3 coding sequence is TGCAGCGTTGAAGTAGGATCCGGGGCGGATCAGCCCCAGCATTTT.

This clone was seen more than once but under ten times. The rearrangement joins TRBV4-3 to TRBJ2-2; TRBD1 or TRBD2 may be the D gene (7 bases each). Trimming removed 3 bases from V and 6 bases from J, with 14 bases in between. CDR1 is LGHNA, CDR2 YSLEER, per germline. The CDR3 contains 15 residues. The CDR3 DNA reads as TGCGCCAGCAGCCAGGAGACAGGGAGGGCCGGGGAGCTGTTTTTT. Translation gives CASSQETGRAGELFF.

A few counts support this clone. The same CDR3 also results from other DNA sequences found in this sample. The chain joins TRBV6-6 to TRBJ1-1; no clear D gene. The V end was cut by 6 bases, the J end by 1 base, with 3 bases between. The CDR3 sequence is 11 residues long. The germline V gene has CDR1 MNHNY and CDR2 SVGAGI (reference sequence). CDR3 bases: TGTGCCAGCAGGGGGAACACTGAAGCTTTCTTT. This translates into CASRGNTEAFF.

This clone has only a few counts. This CDR3 is CASRRDGISGNTIYF. DNA of the CDR3: TGTGCCAGCAGACGCGACGGTATCTCTGGAAACACCATATATTTT. The chain carries TRBV14 and TRBJ1-3; unclear D gene. The CDR3 is 15 amino acids. Trimming removed 6 bases at V and 0 bases at J, with 12 bases between. The germline gives CDR1 SGHDN, CDR2 FVKESK.

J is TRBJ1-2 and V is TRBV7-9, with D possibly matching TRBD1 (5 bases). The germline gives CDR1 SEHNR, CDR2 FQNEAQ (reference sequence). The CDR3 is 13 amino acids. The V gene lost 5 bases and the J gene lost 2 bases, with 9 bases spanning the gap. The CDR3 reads CASSPRQNYGYTF. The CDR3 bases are TGTGCCAGCAGCCCGAGACAGAACTATGGCTACACCTTC.

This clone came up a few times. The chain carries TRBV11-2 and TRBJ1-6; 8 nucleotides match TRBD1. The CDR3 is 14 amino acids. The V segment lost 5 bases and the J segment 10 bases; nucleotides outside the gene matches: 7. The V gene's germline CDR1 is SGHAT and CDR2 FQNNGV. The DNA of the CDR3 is TGTGCCAGCAGCCAGGGACAGGAGGAATCACCCCTCCACTTT. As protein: CASSQGQEESPLHF.